This T cell receptor beta chain stems from a study of CD8+CD57+ T cells in acquired aplastic anemia. According to the study, genomic DNA was the template for TCR beta VDJ and CDR3 profiling. TCRdb redid the calling of the reads with MiXCR, one entry per CDR3 protein. The sample lists some 180,000 distinct CDR3 sequences, roughly 65% occurring once. Whoever was chosen for sequencing had shown CD8+CD57+ cell expansion by flow cytometry. Severe acquired aplastic anemia was present in all patients. Patient blood was sampled before any therapy had been received. The sequence was collected from a human donor with aplastic anemia. Sequences were obtained from sorted CD4+, CD8+, or CD8+CD57+ T cells (not recorded which) from PBMCs.

CDR3 region: CASSFFFGQPQHF. The CDR3 DNA follows: TGTGCCAGCAGTTTTTTCTTCGGGCAGCCCCAGCATTTT. V usage is TRBV27 and J usage is TRBJ1-5; D gene unclear. There are 13 residues in the CDR3. CDR1 is MNHEY, CDR2 SMNVEV, per germline (reference sequence). The ends were cut back, 3 bases at V and 7 bases at J, with 10 bases in the middle.